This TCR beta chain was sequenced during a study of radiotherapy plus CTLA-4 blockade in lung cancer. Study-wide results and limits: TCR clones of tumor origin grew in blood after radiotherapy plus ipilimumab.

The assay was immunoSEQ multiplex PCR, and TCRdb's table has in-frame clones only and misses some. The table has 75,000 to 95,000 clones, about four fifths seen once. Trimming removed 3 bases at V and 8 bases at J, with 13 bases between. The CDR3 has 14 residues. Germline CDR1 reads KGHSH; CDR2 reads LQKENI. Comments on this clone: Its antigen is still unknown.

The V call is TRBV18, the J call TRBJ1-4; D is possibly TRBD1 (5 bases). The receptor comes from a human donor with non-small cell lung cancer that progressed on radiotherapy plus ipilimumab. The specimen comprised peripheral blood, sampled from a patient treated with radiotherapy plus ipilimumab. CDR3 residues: CASSPPAAGEKLFF. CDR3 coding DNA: TGTGCCAGCTCACCCCCGGCAGCAGGGGAAAAACTGTTTTTT. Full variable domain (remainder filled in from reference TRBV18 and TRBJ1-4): NAGVMQNPRHLVRRRGQEARLRCSPMKGHSHVYWYRQLPEEGLKFMVYLQKENIIDESGMPKERFSAEFPKEGPSILRIQQVVRGDSAAYFCASSPPAAGEKLFFGSGTQLSVL.